The 32 T cell receptor beta chains reported below all come from one sample, sequenced in a study of cytomegalovirus exposure and HLA in healthy donors. Libraries were prepared by immunoSEQ multiplex PCR; TCRdb keeps only in-frame clonotypes and omits some of them. Here the sample spans a few hundred thousand clones, about nine tenths being singletons. Sequenced material: PBMCs. These receptors came from a woman under 30 in good health and CMV-seronegative.

This clone was seen more than once but under ten times. This chain connects TRBV30 to TRBJ2-2; TRBD2 might be the D (5 bases). The CDR3 sequence is 13 residues long. Trimming removed 2 bases from V and 6 bases from J, with 10 bases in between. CDR1 is GTSNPN and CDR2 is SVGIG in the germline V gene (reference sequence). Here the CDR3 reads CAWSFIGAGELFF. Written as DNA, the CDR3 is TGTGCCTGGAGTTTTATCGGGGCCGGGGAGCTGTTTTTT.

This clone was counted a single time. The V call is TRBV21-1, the J call TRBJ1-5. TRBV21-1 has pseudogene status. The CDR3 is made up of 13 amino acids. The chain's CDR3 is CASTLCRGQPQHF. The CDR3 nucleotides read TGTGCCAGCACCTTGTGTCGGGGGCAGCCCCAGCATTTT.

This clone appeared a few times. This rearrangement joins TRBV5-8 to TRBJ2-6; D possibly corresponds to TRBD1 (5 bases). The CDR3 covers 15 residues. Between the trimmed V and J ends, which lost 3 bases and 2 bases, there was a span of 9 bases. Germline values: CDR1 SGHTS, CDR2 YDEGEE. In DNA, the CDR3 is TGTGCCAGCAGCTCAGGGTATCCTGGGGCCAACGTCCTGACTTTC. Its protein is CASSSGYPGANVLTF.

V and J are TRBV7-3 and TRBJ2-3; TRBD2 matches 11 bases. CDR1 is SGHTA, CDR2 FQGTGA, per germline. The CDR3 is made up of 15 amino acids. The V segment lost 5 bases and the J segment 3 bases; nucleotides outside the gene matches: 4. For the CDR3, the DNA is TGTGCCAGCAGCCCCGGGACTAGCGGTACAGATACGCAGTATTTT. Protein: CASSPGTSGTDTQYF.

The V gene is TRBV5-4, the J gene TRBJ2-1; 9 nucleotides line up with TRBD2. V lost 1 base, J lost 10 bases, and 15 bases stayed unmatched. Germline V gives CDR1 SGHNT, CDR2 YYREEE (reference sequence). The CDR3 extends over 17 amino acids. CDR3 residues: CASSLFPIAGEKEEQFF. The DNA for the CDR3 is TGTGCCAGCAGCTTGTTCCCAATAGCGGGAGAAAAGGAGGAGCAGTTCTTC. The full variable domain, rest sourced from reference TRBV5-4 and TRBJ2-1, is ETGVTQSPTHLIKTRGQQVTLRCSSQSGHNTVSWYQQALGQGPQFIFQYYREEENGRGNFPPRFSGLQFPNYSSELNVNALELDDSALYLCASSLFPIAGEKEEQFFGPGTRLTVL.

The rearrangement joins TRBV4-1 to TRBJ2-1, with TRBD2 identical over 7 bases. The CDR3 loop spans 18 amino acids. Germline CDR1 and CDR2: MGHRA and YSYEKL. The V gene end was trimmed by 1 base and the J gene end by 0 bases; junction bases not matched to a gene: 9. Here the CDR3 reads CASSQGGDYPSSYNEQFF. The CDR3 DNA reads as TGCGCCAGCAGCCAAGGGGGGGACTACCCTAGCTCCTACAATGAGCAGTTCTTC.

The J gene is TRBJ1-2, the V gene TRBV5-6; no clear D. Between the trimmed V and J ends, which lost 0 bases and 2 bases, there was a span of 5 bases. The CDR3 length is 13 residues. Per germline, CDR1 SGHDT and CDR2 YYEEEE. The CDR3 nucleotides read TGTGCCAGCAGCTTGGGAGCAAACTATGGCTACACCTTC. It yields the protein CASSLGANYGYTF.

V gene TRBV9 combines with J gene TRBJ2-5; TRBD2 might be the D (6 bases). Germline V gives CDR1 SGDLS, CDR2 YYNGEE. Trimming removed 0 bases at V and 5 bases at J, with 11 bases between. The CDR3 contains 14 residues. CDR3 sequence (DNA): TGTGCCAGCAGCGTAGCGGGGAGCGGGGAGACCCAGTACTTC. Its protein product is CASSVAGSGETQYF.

The chain is built from TRBV10-3 and TRBJ2-7; D is undetermined. The CDR3 consists of 11 residues. Looked up from germline, CDR1 is ENHRY and CDR2 is SYGVKD. V dropped 2 bases and J dropped 4 bases, with 3 bases sitting between them. CDR3: CAISEHYEQYF. The DNA for the CDR3 is TGTGCCATCAGTGAGCATTACGAGCAGTACTTC.

The rearrangement uses TRBV27 and TRBJ1-1; D ambiguous. Germline values: CDR1 MNHEY, CDR2 SMNVEV (reference sequence). V lost 2 bases and J lost 5, with 21 bases in between. This CDR3 is built from 17 residues. The CDR3 here is CASSLEGSGYERTEAFF. The DNA of the CDR3 is TGTGCCAGCAGTTTAGAGGGAAGCGGCTATGAGAGGACTGAAGCTTTCTTT.

The V call is TRBV27, the J call TRBJ1-1, with 10 bases that match TRBD1. CDR1 MNHEY and CDR2 SMNVEV come from the germline V gene (reference sequence). Trimming took 5 bases from V and 2 from J; bases not matched to a gene: 5. The CDR3 has 15 amino acids. This CDR3 is CASSPRDRGNTEAFF. The CDR3 DNA is TGTGCCAGCAGTCCGAGGGACAGGGGCAACACTGAAGCTTTCTTT.

The chain recombines TRBV4-2 with TRBJ2-1; possible D gene TRBD1, 6 bases. From germline, CDR1 is LGHNA and CDR2 YNFKEQ. CDR3 length: 16 residues. V lost 1 base and J lost 4, with 14 bases in between. The CDR3 loop is CASSQVKGGLYNEQFF. As DNA, the CDR3 is TGTGCCAGCAGCCAAGTGAAAGGGGGTTTATACAATGAGCAGTTCTTC.

The chain carries TRBV6-6 and TRBJ2-5; 11 bases are shared with TRBD2. V gave up 6 bases and J gave up 5 bases; unmatched junction bases: 8. CDR1 is MNHNY, CDR2 SVGAGI, per germline (reference sequence). CDR3 length equals 15 residues. This chain's CDR3 is CASRKTSGSFETQYF. CDR3 coding DNA: TGTGCCAGCAGGAAAACTAGCGGGAGTTTTGAGACCCAGTACTTC.

This clone was seen just once. This rearrangement joins TRBV5-1 to TRBJ1-2; the D gene is possibly TRBD1 (6 bases). The CDR3 has 15 amino acids. The germline V gene encodes CDR1 SGHRS and CDR2 YFSETQ. Trimming removed 4 bases from V and 4 bases from J, with 17 bases in between. The CDR3, as DNA: TGCGCCAGCAGCCCAACGACAGGCCCCTCCTATGGCTACACCTTC. The encoded protein is CASSPTTGPSYGYTF.

V and J are TRBV18 and TRBJ1-1; TRBD1 matches 8 bases. The CDR3 spans 13 residues. J was trimmed by 4 bases and V by 4 bases; bases with no gene match: 2. CDR1 and CDR2 from the germline V gene are KGHSH and LQKENI. The CDR3 here is CASSQDRGTEAFF. The CDR3 nucleotides read TGTGCCAGCTCACAAGACAGGGGCACTGAAGCTTTCTTT. The full variable domain, with the rest looked up from reference TRBV18 and TRBJ1-1, is NAGVMQNPRHLVRRRGQEARLRCSPMKGHSHVYWYRQLPEEGLKFMVYLQKENIIDESGMPKERFSAEFPKEGPSILRIQQVVRGDSAAYFCASSQDRGTEAFFGQGTRLTVV.

This chain joins TRBV5-1 and TRBJ1-3; D not resolved. The V end was cut by 4 bases, the J end by 4 bases, with 6 bases between. The CDR3 consists of 12 residues. The V gene's germline CDR1 is SGHRS and CDR2 YFSETQ. CDR3 in DNA: TGCGCCAGCAGCGAGCGGGGAAACACCATATATTTT. Encoded protein: CASSERGNTIYF.

The chain carries TRBV12-2 and TRBJ2-7; the DNA was not compared with TRBD1, the D call given in the table. TRBV12-2 is a known pseudogene. The CDR3 spans 17 residues. The CDR3 DNA is TGTGCAAGTCGCTCCGGACAGTTCGAGACGTTTTCCTACGAGCAGTACTTC. Its translation: CASRSGQFETFSYEQYF.

The CDR3 loop reads CASSGQGAWETQYF. In nucleotides, the CDR3 is TGTGCCAGCAGCGGACAGGGGGCCTGGGAGACCCAGTACTTC. The chain couples TRBV5-4 to TRBJ2-5, with TRBD1 matching over 11 bases. Trimming removed 4 bases from V and 5 bases from J; junction bases left unmatched: 4. The CDR3 is made up of 14 amino acids. Germline V lookup: CDR1 SGHNT, CDR2 YYREEE (reference sequence).

The chain has TRBV19 and TRBJ2-2, with D possibly matching TRBD2 (6 bases). CDR1 is LNHDA, CDR2 SQIVND, per germline (reference sequence). V was cut by 7 bases and J by 0 bases, with 15 bases left in between. The CDR3 is made up of 16 amino acids. The CDR3 DNA reads TGTGCCAGTACCGATCGGGGGTCAGCGAACACCGGGGAGCTGTTTTTT. As protein: CASTDRGSANTGELFF.

The CDR3 sequence is CASSAGLGRLNEQFF. The CDR3 DNA sequence: TGTGCCAGCAGCGCCGGTTTGGGGAGATTAAATGAGCAGTTCTTC. This chain joins TRBV6-1 and TRBJ2-1; D is possibly TRBD2 (5 bases). V was clipped by 6 bases and J by 7 bases, with 19 bases between them. CDR3 length: 15 amino acids. From germline, CDR1 is MNHNS and CDR2 SASEGT.

The gene calls are TRBV6-1 and TRBJ1-3, with TRBD1 identical over 9 bases. This CDR3 has 15 amino acids. Germline loops: CDR1 MNHNS, CDR2 SASEGT. V dropped 6 bases and J dropped 2; count of bases not matched to a gene: 5. In DNA, the CDR3 is TGTGCCAGCAGCGACCGGGACAGGGCTGGAAACACCATATATTTT. It encodes CASSDRDRAGNTIYF.

The V call is TRBV5-1, the J call TRBJ2-2; D possibly corresponds to TRBD1 (6 bases). Germline V CDR1 and CDR2: SGHRS, YFSETQ. CDR3 length: 15 residues. The V gene lost 2 bases and the J gene lost 4 bases, with 12 bases spanning the gap. In DNA form, the CDR3 reads TGCGCCAGCAGCTTAGACAGGTCCCTCACCGGGGAGCTGTTTTTT. Translation gives CASSLDRSLTGELFF.

The chain is built from TRBV19 and TRBJ1-6; TRBD1 agrees at 10 bases. J gave up 7 bases and V 10 bases, and 10 bases lay outside the gene matches. The CDR3 is 15 residues long. CDR1 is LNHDA and CDR2 is SQIVND in the germline V gene (reference sequence). The CDR3: CATHARDRGNSPLHF. DNA of the CDR3: TGTGCCACCCATGCCCGGGACAGGGGAAATTCACCCCTCCACTTT.

The rearrangement joins TRBV30 to TRBJ2-6; TRBD1 agrees at 8 bases. J gave up 2 bases and V 8 bases, and 8 bases lay outside the gene matches. Germline assignment: CDR1 GTSNPN and CDR2 SVGIG (reference sequence). The CDR3 contains 15 residues. The CDR3 region is CALGQGDTGANVLTF. In nucleotides, the CDR3 is TGTGCCCTCGGACAGGGAGATACTGGGGCCAACGTCCTGACTTTC.

This chain links TRBV28 with TRBJ1-1; 7 nucleotides line up with TRBD1. Germline V lookup: CDR1 MDHEN, CDR2 SYDVKM. V was pared by 1 base and J by 1 base, with 6 bases of the junction left unmatched. The CDR3 has 16 residues. The CDR3 nucleotides are TGTGCCAGCAGTTTATTTGGGACAGAGACGAACACTGAAGCTTTCTTT. This codes for CASSLFGTETNTEAFF.

This clone showed up just a few times. V usage is TRBV6-5 and J usage is TRBJ1-5; unclear D gene. The V and J ends lost 6 bases and 0 bases respectively, with 6 bases between them. The length of the CDR3 is 13 residues. The germline CDR1 and CDR2 sequences are MNHEY and SVGAGI. Written as DNA, the CDR3 is TGTGCCAGCAGGAGGTTTAGCAATCAGCCCCAGCATTTT. It codes for CASRRFSNQPQHF.

The V call is TRBV29-1, the J call TRBJ2-6, with D possibly TRBD2 on 6 matching bases. Germline V gene data show CDR1 as SQVTM and CDR2 as ANQGSEA. The CDR3 is 13 residues long. The V end was cut by 5 bases, the J end by 1 base, with 6 bases between. DNA for the CDR3: TGCAGCGTTAGCGGGTCTGGGGCCAACGTCCTGACTTTC. Translating gives CSVSGSGANVLTF. Together with reference TRBV29-1 and TRBJ2-6, the CDR3 gives the full variable domain: SAVISQKPSRDICQRGTSLTIQCQVDSQVTMMFWYRQQPGQSLTLIATANQGSEATYESGFVIDKFPISRPNLTFSTLTVSNMSPEDSSIYLCSVSGSGANVLTFGAGSRLTVL.

The chain links TRBV27 to TRBJ2-7; 7 bases agree with TRBD1. Germline V gives CDR1 MNHEY, CDR2 SMNVEV (reference sequence). The CDR3 covers 15 residues. Trimming removed 6 bases from V and 6 bases from J; junction bases left unmatched: 14. The CDR3 nucleotides read TGTGCCAGCAGCTTGGGGCCAGGGGGTAAGGGCGAGCAGTACTTC. Translating it yields CASSLGPGGKGEQYF.

This chain links TRBV29-1 with TRBJ1-2, with D hard to call. This CDR3 comprises 9 residues. From germline, CDR1 is SQVTM and CDR2 ANQGSEA. V was trimmed by 3 bases and J by 8 bases, leaving 4 bases between them. This chain's CDR3 is CSVDEGYTF. The CDR3 DNA follows: TGCAGCGTTGACGAGGGCTACACCTTC.

The chain joins TRBV30 to TRBJ2-1; D is uncertain. Between the trimmed V and J ends, which lost 1 base and 2 bases, there was a span of 9 bases. This CDR3 contains 14 residues. The germline V gene encodes CDR1 GTSNPN and CDR2 SVGIG (reference sequence). This CDR3 is CAWSGSYTYNEQFF. The CDR3 nucleotides are TGTGCCTGGAGTGGGAGTTACACCTACAATGAGCAGTTCTTC.

This chain uses TRBV5-1 with TRBJ1-1; 7 nucleotides agree with TRBD1. The CDR3 consists of 16 residues. J lost 4 bases, V lost 4 bases, and 13 bases had no gene match. The germline CDR1 and CDR2 sequences are SGHRS and YFSETQ. The CDR3 coding sequence is TGCGCCAGCAGCAGGGGACAGCCACCGGATGCCACTGAAGCTTTCTTT. Translated, it gives CASSRGQPPDATEAFF.

The rearrangement uses TRBV4-1 and TRBJ2-1, with TRBD2 matching 9 bases. The length of the CDR3 is 18 residues. CDR1 and CDR2 from the germline V gene are MGHRA and YSYEKL. Trimming took 0 bases from V and 0 from J; bases not matched to a gene: 6. CDR3 nucleotide sequence: TGCGCCAGCAGCCAAGATCCGGCGGGGGGGAGCTCCTACAATGAGCAGTTCTTC. This sequence encodes CASSQDPAGGSSYNEQFF.